This T cell receptor (beta chain) comes out of a study of T cell responses to AZD1222 COVID-19 vaccine. About this clone itself: What it binds is not known.

Study-wide results and limits: Every sample of the repertoires postdated the peak T cell response. It was only a handful of AZD1222 recipients who were seropositive at baseline.

Clones were sequenced by immunoSEQ multiplex PCR, and TCRdb holds only the in-frame ones, with some missing. The table includes approximately 150,000 clones, roughly 94% detected once. Trimming removed 3 bases at V and 6 bases at J, with 8 bases between. Germline CDR1 is SGHTA and CDR2 is FQGNSA. The CDR3 is made up of 13 amino acids. This chain joins TRBV7-2 and TRBJ1-4; D is ambiguous. Sequenced material: peripheral blood, taken on day 0 of AZD1222 vaccination. This clonotype was sampled from an adult in good health. The CDR3 nucleotides are TGTGCCAGCAGCTTTTTCCTTGATGAAAAACTGTTTTTT. Encoded protein: CASSFFLDEKLFF.